These 7 T cell receptor beta chains share one sample of origin, sequenced in a study of shared clonotypes between healthy human individuals. Assay used: immunoSEQ multiplex PCR; TCRdb lists only in-frame clones, some missing. The data contain under 600,000 clones, about 97% of them singletons. The sample comprised naive CD4+ T cells sorted from blood. The subset here: CD45RA+ positively selected. Source of these receptors: a woman in her thirties in good health.

Points on this clone: Other DNA sequences in this specimen translate into the identical CDR3. The chain is built from TRBV7-2 and TRBJ2-7, with 14 positions matching TRBD2. The germline gives CDR1 SGHTA, CDR2 FQGNSA. CDR3 length: 15 amino acids. The trim removed 5 bases at V and 3 bases at J, leaving 3 bases unmatched. The CDR3 reads CASSPGLAGVYEQYF. The CDR3 nucleotides are TGTGCCAGCAGCCCGGGACTAGCGGGAGTCTACGAGCAGTACTTC.

This chain links TRBV5-6 with TRBJ2-3, with 8 bases lining up with TRBD1. CDR3 length: 15 residues. J was trimmed by 2 bases and V by 3 bases; bases with no gene match: 5. Germline CDR1 SGHDT, CDR2 YYEEEE. The CDR3 DNA reads TGTGCCAGCAGCTATGGACAGGGTAACACAGATACGCAGTATTTT. Encoded protein: CASSYGQGNTDTQYF. The full variable domain, completed using reference TRBV5-6 and TRBJ2-3, is DAGVTQSPTHLIKTRGQQVTLRCSPKSGHDTVSWYQQALGQGPQFIFQYYEEEERQRGNFPDRFSGHQFPNYSSELNVNALLLGDSALYLCASSYGQGNTDTQYFGPGTRLTVL.

This chain uses TRBV5-3 with TRBJ2-7; TRBD2 agrees at 7 bases. TRBV5-3 is classed as an ORF, of uncertain function. The CDR3 has 14 amino acids. J lost 4 bases, V lost 4 bases, and 8 bases had no gene match. The CDR3 loop is CARSGRAKGYEQYF. DNA of the CDR3: TGTGCCAGAAGCGGGAGGGCCAAAGGTTACGAGCAGTACTTC.

This chain uses TRBV7-9 with TRBJ1-1, with 11 bases that match TRBD1. Germline V gene sequence: CDR1 SEHNR, CDR2 FQNEAQ (reference sequence). This CDR3 comprises 18 residues. V lost 4 bases, J lost 3 bases, and 13 bases stayed unmatched. CDR3 bases: TGTGCCAGCAGCTCAATCACAGTCCGGGACAGGGGGGACACTGAAGCTTTCTTT. Encoded protein: CASSSITVRDRGDTEAFF.

The rearrangement joins TRBV2 to TRBJ2-2; D might be TRBD2 (5 bases). The CDR3 is 16 amino acids. The ends were cut back, 8 bases at V and 0 bases at J, with 16 bases in the middle. Germline V gene lookup returns CDR1 SNHLY and CDR2 FYNNEI. Written as DNA, the CDR3 is TGTGCCAGCTCGGAGGAAAGCGTCTCGAACACCGGGGAGCTGTTTTTT. Protein sequence: CASSEESVSNTGELFF.

The genes are TRBV7-9 and TRBJ2-1; D remains unclear. V was trimmed by 0 bases and J by 8 bases, leaving 8 bases between them. The CDR3 consists of 13 residues. Looked up from germline, CDR1 is SEHNR and CDR2 is FQNEAQ (reference sequence). The CDR3: CASSLAPVDEQFF. Here the CDR3 DNA reads TGTGCCAGCAGCTTAGCCCCCGTCGATGAGCAGTTCTTC.

J is TRBJ1-4 and V is TRBV10-3; D gene ambiguous. Germline V lookup: CDR1 ENHRY, CDR2 SYGVKD. The germline V and J ends were trimmed by 10 bases and 5 bases, with 14 bases remaining between them. The CDR3 length is 13 residues. The CDR3, as DNA: TGTGCCACGGCCGGGAACCCCAATGAAAAACTGTTTTTT. It translates to CATAGNPNEKLFF.